The next 26 T cell receptor beta chains were all read from a single sample in a study of human T cells and chemical hapten exposure. TCRdb independently ran MiXCR on the RACE reads; one entry per CDR3 protein. This sample yields about 99,000 distinct CDR3 sequences, of which around 12% are seen a single time; approximately 2% belongs to the top ten. As for time point: patch test 1, 2 weeks after DPC sensitization. Treatment described: therapeutic diphenylcyclopropenone sensitization with weekly scalp DPC. The sample here was whole blood, taken in connection with sensitization to the hapten diphenylcyclopropenone (DPC). The receptors were gathered from a woman aged 40-49 years with alopecia areata. Some clones in this sample may be carry-over from other donors' samples.

Note on this clonotype: An end of the junction does not agree with germline; a read error may underlie this. This sequence joins TRBV5-1 and TRBJ2-6; D gene unclear. The germline V gene encodes CDR1 SGHRS and CDR2 YFSETQ. CDR3 length: 15 amino acids. The CDR3 DNA is TGCGCCACCAGCTTGGTGGCCTCTGGGGCCAACGTCCTGACTTTC. Amino acid sequence: CATSLVASGANVLTF.

The chain is built from TRBV28 and TRBJ2-7; 7 bases are a match to TRBD2. V gave up 7 bases and J gave up 2 bases; unmatched junction bases: 5. CDR1 and CDR2 (germline): MDHEN, SYDVKM. CDR3 size: 13 residues. CDR3 coding DNA: TGTGCCAGCAACCTAGCGGCAACCTACGAGCAGTACTTC. Residues: CASNLAATYEQYF.

The table lists this clonotype with a few counts. The J gene is TRBJ1-1, the V gene TRBV20-1; no clear D. CDR3 length equals 11 residues. Germline V gene data show CDR1 as DFQATT and CDR2 as SNEGSKA (reference sequence). CDR3 coding DNA: TGCAGGGCTGTTAGGAACACTGAAGCTTTCTTT. Protein product: CRAVRNTEAFF.

The gene calls are TRBV7-3 and TRBJ2-1, with D possibly TRBD2 on 6 matching bases. The CDR3 has 13 amino acids. Germline CDR1 and CDR2: SGHTA and FQGTGA. V lost 2 bases to trimming and J lost 8 bases, with 10 bases between them. The CDR3 loop reads CASSLPLAHEQFF. The CDR3 bases are TGTGCCAGCAGCTTACCCCTAGCGCATGAGCAGTTCTTC.

V usage is TRBV28 and J usage is TRBJ2-3; D unresolved. The CDR3 is 15 residues long. Trimming cost V 2 bases and J 2 bases, with 11 bases left between them. Looked up from germline, CDR1 is MDHEN and CDR2 is SYDVKM. The DNA for the CDR3 is TGTGCCAGCAGTTTAAGTACCGACCCCACAGATACGCAGTATTTT. Its translation: CASSLSTDPTDTQYF.

The sample holds many counts of this clonotype. The rearrangement links TRBV10-3 to TRBJ2-7; D unresolved. Trimming removed 11 bases at V and 7 bases at J, with 15 bases between. Per germline, CDR1 ENHRY and CDR2 SYGVKD. The length of the CDR3 is 11 residues. CDR3 sequence reads: CAYGPDAEQYF. The DNA for the CDR3 is TGTGCCTACGGACCCGACGCGGAGCAGTACTTC.

This clonotype occurred a few times. This sequence joins TRBV29-1 and TRBJ1-1; D is possibly TRBD1 (6 bases). CDR3 length: 12 amino acids. Germline CDR1 and CDR2: SQVTM and ANQGSEA. CDR3 loop: CSTGGSNTEAFF. As DNA, the CDR3 is TGCAGTACCGGGGGCTCGAACACTGAAGCTTTCTTT.

This clonotype was observed many times. The CDR3 loop is CASSLRTGPEFF. CDR3 coding DNA: TGTGCCAGCTCTCTACGGACAGGGCCGGAGTTCTTC. The J gene is TRBJ2-1, the V gene TRBV18; 8 bases line up with TRBD1. CDR3 length: 12 residues. Germline assignment: CDR1 KGHSH and CDR2 LQKENI. Trimming cost V 6 bases and J 14 bases; bases outside gene matches: 9.

This clonotype was found a few times. This chain links TRBV7-2 with TRBJ2-1; D is uncertain. This CDR3 contains 18 residues. Trimming left V 1 base short and J 3 bases short, with 19 bases between. Germline V gives CDR1 SGHTA, CDR2 FQGNSA. The CDR3 loop is CASSLVAPGPTNYNEQFF. The CDR3 DNA sequence: TGTGCCAGCAGCTTAGTGGCCCCTGGGCCAACAAACTACAATGAGCAGTTCTTC.

This chain links TRBV28 with TRBJ2-7; D tentatively reads TRBD1 or TRBD2 (5 bases each). V lost 6 bases, J lost 8 bases, and 14 bases lay in between. CDR3 length equals 12 residues. Germline lookup yields CDR1 MDHEN and CDR2 SYDVKM. In nucleotides, the CDR3 is TGTGCCAGCAGGACGGGGACGACGAAGCAGTACTTC. Its translation is CASRTGTTKQYF. Full variable domain (outside the CDR3, taken from reference TRBV28 and TRBJ2-7): DVKVTQSSRYLVKRTGEKVFLECVQDMDHENMFWYRQDPGLGLRLIYFSYDVKMKEKGDIPEGYSVSREKKERFSLILESASTNQTSMYLCASRTGTTKQYFGPGTRLTVT.

The CDR3 DNA sequence: TGTGCCACCAGTGAGTTCGGGAGCTCCTACAATGAGCAGTTCTTC. Encoded protein: CATSEFGSSYNEQFF. The V and J genes are TRBV24-1 and TRBJ2-1; D possibly corresponds to TRBD2 (6 bases). The ends were cut back, 4 bases at V and 0 bases at J, with 9 bases in the middle. Germline CDR1 is KGHDR and CDR2 is SFDVKD. The CDR3 contains 15 residues.

The gene calls are TRBV7-2 and TRBJ1-1; D unclear. Per germline, CDR1 SGHTA and CDR2 FQGNSA. V gave up 6 bases and J gave up 2 bases, with 10 bases separating them. This CDR3 has 13 amino acids. The CDR3 spells CASRPAPNTEAFF. DNA of the CDR3: TGTGCCAGCAGGCCCGCGCCCAACACTGAAGCTTTCTTT.

This clonotype has ten or more counts. CDR3 in amino acids: CASRGGRLTNYGYTF. CDR3 DNA: TGTGCCAGCAGGGGGGGGCGCCTAACTAACTATGGCTACACCTTC. This rearrangement joins TRBV6-2 or TRBV6-3 to TRBJ1-2, with D possibly being TRBD1 (6 bases). Trimming shortened V by 6 bases and J by 0 bases, and 14 bases separated the two germline ends. The CDR3 loop spans 15 amino acids. Germline values: CDR1 MNHEY, CDR2 SVGEGT.

The chain is built from TRBV11-1 and TRBJ2-1, with 8 bases aligning to TRBD2. Germline CDR1 reads SGHAT; CDR2 reads FQDESV (reference sequence). The CDR3 contains 17 residues. V was clipped by 1 base and J by 0 bases; unmatched bases: 5. This CDR3 is CASSLGGAGASYNEQFF. CDR3 bases: TGTGCCAGCAGCTTAGGTGGAGCGGGAGCCTCCTACAATGAGCAGTTCTTC.

CDR3 amino acids: CASSLRTGGAEAFF. The CDR3, as DNA: TGTGCCAGCAGCTTAAGAACAGGGGGGGCTGAAGCTTTCTTT. The rearrangement uses TRBV11-2 and TRBJ1-1, with TRBD1 matching 8 bases. J was trimmed by 6 bases and V by 2 bases; bases with no gene match: 5. The germline CDR1 and CDR2 sequences are SGHAT and FQNNGV. The CDR3 is 14 amino acids.

Details on this clonotype: Likely a read error: the CDR3 ends without its conserved phenylalanine or tryptophan. The J gene is TRBJ2-1, the V gene TRBV5-1; 8 positions match TRBD2. The CDR3 extends over 14 amino acids. V dropped 6 bases and J dropped 3; count of bases not matched to a gene: 5. The germline gives CDR1 SGHRS, CDR2 YFSETQ. Here the CDR3 DNA reads TGCGCCAGCAAGACAGCGGGAGACTACAATGAGCAGTTCTAC. Translation: CASKTAGDYNEQFY.

This clonotype was detected many times. The chain is built from TRBV7-9 and TRBJ1-1; D not resolved. CDR1 SEHNR and CDR2 FQNEAQ come from the germline V gene (reference sequence). V was shortened by 1 base and J by 3 bases, with 9 bases between the two germline ends. This CDR3 region has 14 residues. The CDR3 nucleotides are TGTGCCAGCAGCTTAGAGGGCAGGTACACTGAAGCTTTCTTT. Protein sequence: CASSLEGRYTEAFF.

This clonotype was detected only a few times. The chain carries TRBV7-3 and TRBJ2-2; D tentatively fits TRBD1 or TRBD2 (5 bases each). The germline V and J ends were trimmed by 0 bases and 6 bases, with 14 bases remaining between them. Germline V gene sequence: CDR1 SGHTA, CDR2 FQGTGA. The CDR3 has 16 residues. The CDR3 is CASSLTRTQGAGELFF. The CDR3 nucleotides read TGTGCCAGCAGCTTAACACGGACTCAGGGCGCCGGGGAGCTGTTTTTT.

This clonotype has a handful of counts. The J gene is TRBJ2-5, the V gene TRBV11-2; D may correspond to TRBD1 or TRBD2 (5 bases each). Trimming removed 1 base at V and 1 base at J, with 10 bases between. The germline CDR1 and CDR2 sequences are SGHAT and FQNNGV. CDR3 length: 15 amino acids. CDR3 DNA: TGTGCCAGCAGCTTAGGGCCGGGGCCCCAAGAGACCCAGTACTTC. Translated: CASSLGPGPQETQYF.

This clonotype was seen more than once but under ten times. The chain links TRBV28 to TRBJ2-1; 8 nucleotides agree with TRBD2. CDR1 and CDR2 (germline): MDHEN, SYDVKM. The J segment lost 12 bases and the V segment lost 6 bases, leaving 1 base of the junction unmatched. This CDR3 has 10 amino acids. CDR3 coding DNA: TGTGCCAGCAGCCGGGAGGGGCAGTTCTTC. The encoded protein is CASSREGQFF.

The V gene is TRBV20-1, the J gene TRBJ2-7; 12 nucleotides agree with TRBD2. V was pared by 2 bases and J by 2 bases, with 4 bases of the junction left unmatched. The CDR3 is 15 residues long. The germline gives CDR1 DFQATT, CDR2 SNEGSKA (reference sequence). CDR3 in DNA: TGCAGTGCTAGAAGAGGACTAGCGGGGACCTACGAGCAGTACTTC. The encoded protein is CSARRGLAGTYEQYF.

The V call is TRBV5-8, the J call TRBJ2-7; D uncertain. Trimming pared 2 bases from V and 0 bases from J, leaving 15 bases between. This CDR3 is built from 16 residues. CDR1 and CDR2 from the germline V gene are SGHTS and YDEGEE. In nucleotides, the CDR3 is TGTGCCAGCAGCTTTACACTGGCTTGGGACTCCTACGAGCAGTACTTC. Amino acids: CASSFTLAWDSYEQYF.

The chain recombines TRBV4-2 with TRBJ2-3; D is unclear. The CDR3 is 15 amino acids. Germline V gene data show CDR1 as LGHNA and CDR2 as YNFKEQ. V was pared by 4 bases and J by 4 bases, with 15 bases between. DNA for the CDR3: TGTGCCAGCAGCCCTCTCAGCCGAAATGCAGATACGCAGTATTTT. This translates into CASSPLSRNADTQYF.

This clonotype showed up many times. The rearrangement joins TRBV5-1 to TRBJ2-7, with 7 bases matching TRBD2. CDR1 and CDR2 from the germline V gene are SGHRS and YFSETQ. This CDR3 has 14 amino acids. Trimming removed 4 bases from V and 4 bases from J; junction bases left unmatched: 8. CDR3 amino acids: CASSPSHGGYEQYF. As DNA, the CDR3 is TGCGCCAGCAGCCCCAGCCACGGGGGGTACGAGCAGTACTTC.

Details on this clonotype: Relative to the germline gene, one junction end is altered; a read error may explain this. The V and J genes are TRBV4-2 and TRBJ2-2, with D perhaps matching TRBD1 or TRBD2 (5 bases each). Germline V gene sequence: CDR1 LGHNA, CDR2 YNFKEQ. CDR3 length equals 16 residues. This chain's CDR3 is CASSPGLGVPTGKLFF. Written as DNA, the CDR3 is TGTGCCAGCAGCCCGGGGCTAGGGGTCCCCACCGGGAAGCTGTTTTTT.

This clonotype was found a few times. The rearrangement links TRBV11-2 to TRBJ2-7; D uncertain. Trimming left V 6 bases short and J 0 bases short, with 9 bases between. There are 13 residues in the CDR3. Germline lookup yields CDR1 SGHAT and CDR2 FQNNGV. The CDR3 coding sequence is TGTGCCAGCAGTGAAGGCCCCTCCTACGAGCAGTACTTC. It translates to CASSEGPSYEQYF. Full variable domain (outside the CDR3, taken from reference TRBV11-2 and TRBJ2-7): EAGVAQSPRYKIIEKRQSVAFWCNPISGHATLYWYQQILGQGPKLLIQFQNNGVVDDSQLPKDRFSAERLKGVDSTLKIQPAKLEDSAVYLCASSEGPSYEQYFGPGTRLTVT.